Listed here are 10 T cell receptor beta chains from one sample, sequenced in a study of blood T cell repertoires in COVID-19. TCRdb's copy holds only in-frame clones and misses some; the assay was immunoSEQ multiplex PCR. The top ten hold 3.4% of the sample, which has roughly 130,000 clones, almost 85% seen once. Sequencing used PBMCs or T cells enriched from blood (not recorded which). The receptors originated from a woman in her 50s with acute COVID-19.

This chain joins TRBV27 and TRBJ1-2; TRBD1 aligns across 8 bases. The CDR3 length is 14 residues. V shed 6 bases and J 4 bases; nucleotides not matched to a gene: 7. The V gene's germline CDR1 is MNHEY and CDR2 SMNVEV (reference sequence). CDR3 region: CASRVTGALYGYTF. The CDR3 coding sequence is TGTGCCAGCAGGGTGACAGGGGCCCTCTATGGCTACACCTTC.

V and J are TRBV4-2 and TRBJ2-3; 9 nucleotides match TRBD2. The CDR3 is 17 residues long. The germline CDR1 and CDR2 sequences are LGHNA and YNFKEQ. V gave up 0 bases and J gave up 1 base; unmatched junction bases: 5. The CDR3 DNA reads TGTGCCAGCAGCCAAGACTATAAGCGGGAGGGCACAGATACGCAGTATTTT. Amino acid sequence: CASSQDYKREGTDTQYF.

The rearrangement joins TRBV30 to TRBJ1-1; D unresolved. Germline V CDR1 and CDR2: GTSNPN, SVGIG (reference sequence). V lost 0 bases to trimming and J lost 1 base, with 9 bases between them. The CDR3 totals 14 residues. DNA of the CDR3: TGTGCCTGGAGTGTTGGCAGATGGAACACTGAAGCTTTCTTT. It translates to CAWSVGRWNTEAFF.

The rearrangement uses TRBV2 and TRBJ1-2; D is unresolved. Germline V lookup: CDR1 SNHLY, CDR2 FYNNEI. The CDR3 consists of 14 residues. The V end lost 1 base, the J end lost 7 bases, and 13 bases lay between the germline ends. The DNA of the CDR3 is TGTGCCAGCAGTGAAGTTGAGGGTTGGAGTGGCTACACCTTC. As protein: CASSEVEGWSGYTF.

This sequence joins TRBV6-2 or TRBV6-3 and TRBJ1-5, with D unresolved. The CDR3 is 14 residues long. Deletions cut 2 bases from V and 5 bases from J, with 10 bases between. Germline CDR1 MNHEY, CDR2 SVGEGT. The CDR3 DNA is TGTGCCAGCAGTTACGAATCCGCGGATCAGCCCCAGCATTTT. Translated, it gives CASSYESADQPQHF.

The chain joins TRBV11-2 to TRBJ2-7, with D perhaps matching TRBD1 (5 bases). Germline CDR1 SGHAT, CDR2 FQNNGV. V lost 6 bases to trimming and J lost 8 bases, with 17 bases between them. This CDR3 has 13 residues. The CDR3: CASRPTVREKQYF. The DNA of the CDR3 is TGTGCCAGCAGACCGACAGTACGAGAGAAGCAGTACTTC.

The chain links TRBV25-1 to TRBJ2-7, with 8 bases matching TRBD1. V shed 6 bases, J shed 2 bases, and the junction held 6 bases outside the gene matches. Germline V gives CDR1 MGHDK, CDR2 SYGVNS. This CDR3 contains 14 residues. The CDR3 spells CASRADRAPYEQYF. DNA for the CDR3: TGTGCCAGCAGGGCGGACAGGGCCCCCTACGAGCAGTACTTC.

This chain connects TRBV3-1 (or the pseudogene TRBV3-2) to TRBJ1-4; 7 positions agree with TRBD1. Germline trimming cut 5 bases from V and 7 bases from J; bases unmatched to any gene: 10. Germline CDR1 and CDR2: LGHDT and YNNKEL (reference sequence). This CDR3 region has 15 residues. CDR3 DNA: TGTGCCAGCAGCGCACTTCAGGGGGTGGGTGAAAAACTGTTTTTT. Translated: CASSALQGVGEKLFF.

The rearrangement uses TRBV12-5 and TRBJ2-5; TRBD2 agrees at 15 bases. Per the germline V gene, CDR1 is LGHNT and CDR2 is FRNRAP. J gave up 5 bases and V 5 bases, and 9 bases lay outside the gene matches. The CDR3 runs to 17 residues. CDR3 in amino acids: CASGQGLAGGRRETQYF. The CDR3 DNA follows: TGTGCTAGTGGTCAGGGACTAGCGGGAGGACGAAGGGAGACCCAGTACTTC.

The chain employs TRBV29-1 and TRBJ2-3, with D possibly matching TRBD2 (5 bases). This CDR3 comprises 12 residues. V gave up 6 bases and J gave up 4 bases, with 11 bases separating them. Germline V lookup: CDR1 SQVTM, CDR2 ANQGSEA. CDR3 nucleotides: TGCAGCGTAACCGACTATTCAGATACGCAGTATTTT. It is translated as CSVTDYSDTQYF.